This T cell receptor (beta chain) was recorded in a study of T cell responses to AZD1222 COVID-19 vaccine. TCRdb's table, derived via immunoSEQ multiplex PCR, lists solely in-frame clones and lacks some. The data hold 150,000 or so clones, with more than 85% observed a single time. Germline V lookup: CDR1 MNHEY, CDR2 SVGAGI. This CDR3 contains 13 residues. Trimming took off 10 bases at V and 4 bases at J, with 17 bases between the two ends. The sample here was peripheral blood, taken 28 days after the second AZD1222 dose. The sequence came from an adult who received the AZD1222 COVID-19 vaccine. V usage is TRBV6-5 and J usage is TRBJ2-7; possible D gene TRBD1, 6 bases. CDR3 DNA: TGTGCCACTCGGGTCAGGGGTAGTTACGAGCAGTACTTC. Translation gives CATRVRGSYEQYF.